The rows below give T cell receptor beta chains drawn from one sample of a study of regulatory and conventional T cells in RAG deficiency. Generated by immunoSEQ multiplex PCR, the TCRdb table keeps only in-frame clones and is missing some. Here the sample spans 20,000 to 25,000 clones, 95% to 96% being singletons. This sample also appeared in a second study, on regulatory T cells.

The sequencing input was CD25- CD4+ T cells sorted from blood. The origin of the receptors is a human donor in good health. Each CDR3 is given with its conserved first and last residue. D genes are given only for firm matches. A row's size may be missing; if present it is once, few, many or a size class.

CDR3: CASRDSSGANVLTF
DNA: TGTGCCAGCAGGGACAGCTCTGGGGCCAACGTCCTGACTTTC
J: TRBJ2-6
size: .
D: .
V: TRBV6-1

CDR3: CASRSRTREKLFF
DNA: TGCGCCAGCAGAAGTCGTACGCGTGAAAAACTGTTTTTT
J: TRBJ1-4
size: .
D: .
V: TRBV4-1

CDR3: CASSPRKVGAYEQYF
DNA: TGTGCCAGCTCACCACGTAAAGTTGGAGCCTACGAGCAGTACTTC
J: TRBJ2-7
size: .
D: .
V: TRBV18

CDR3: CAWTRQGTTEAFF
DNA: TGTGCCTGGACGCGGCAGGGTACCACTGAAGCTTTCTTT
J: TRBJ1-1
size: .
D: .
V: TRBV30

CDR3: CAWSPSTGWEKLFF
DNA: TGTGCCTGGAGTCCTTCGACAGGGTGGGAAAAACTGTTTTTT
J: TRBJ1-4
size: .
D: TRBD1
V: TRBV30

CDR3: CASSLTSGGYEQFF
DNA: TGCGCCAGCAGCTTGACTAGCGGGGGCTATGAGCAGTTCTTC
J: TRBJ2-1
size: .
D: TRBD2
V: TRBV5-1

CDR3: CAWRGDINQPQHF
DNA: TGTGCCTGGAGGGGGGACATCAATCAGCCCCAGCATTTT
J: TRBJ1-5
size: .
D: .
V: TRBV30

CDR3: CAAGLGQDSPLHF
DNA: TGTGCCGCCGGACTAGGTCAGGATTCACCCCTCCACTTT
J: TRBJ1-6
size: .
D: .
V: TRBV2

CDR3: CASSEDGRALSGNTIYF
DNA: TGTGCCAGCAGCGAGGACGGGAGAGCGCTCTCTGGAAACACCATATATTTT
J: TRBJ1-3
size: .
D: .
V: TRBV2

CDR3: CASSKGQGGVNTIYF
DNA: TGTGCCAGCAGCAAGGGGCAGGGTGGGGTCAACACCATATATTTT
J: TRBJ1-3
size: few
D: .
V: TRBV2

CDR3: CASKIGNANTGELFF
DNA: TGTGCCAGTAAGATCGGGAACGCGAACACCGGGGAGCTGTTTTTT
J: TRBJ2-2
size: .
D: .
V: TRBV19

CDR3: CASSLFWGGAGNSPLHF
DNA: TGTGCCAGCAGTTTATTTTGGGGGGGCGCGGGTAATTCACCCCTCCACTTT
J: TRBJ1-6
size: .
D: .
V: TRBV27

CDR3: CASSPDISVYGYTF
DNA: TGTGCCAGCAGCCCGGACATCTCGGTCTATGGCTACACCTTC
J: TRBJ1-2
size: .
D: .
V: TRBV9

CDR3: CASSLGQGLGLAGDEQYF
DNA: TGTGCCAGCAGCTTAGGACAGGGTCTCGGACTAGCGGGGGACGAGCAGTACTTC
J: TRBJ2-7
size: .
D: TRBD2
V: TRBV7-9

CDR3: CASSPLSRSSYNEQFF
DNA: TGTGCCAGCTCACCTCTTTCGCGGAGCTCCTACAATGAGCAGTTCTTC
J: TRBJ2-1
size: .
D: .
V: TRBV18

CDR3: CASSLHGGTDTQYF
DNA: TGTGCCAGCAGCCTTCACGGGGGCACAGATACGCAGTATTTT
J: TRBJ2-3
size: .
D: .
V: TRBV7-3

CDR3: CASSFSVFGFQETQYF
DNA: TGTGCCAGCAGCTTTTCCGTCTTCGGGTTTCAAGAGACCCAGTACTTC
J: TRBJ2-5
size: .
D: .
V: TRBV11-2

CDR3: CASSSTLSGGTDTQYF
DNA: TGCGCCAGCAGCTCAACCCTTAGCGGGGGGACGGATACGCAGTATTTT
J: TRBJ2-3
size: .
D: TRBD2
V: TRBV5-1

CDR3: CASRQNSGGKKNF
DNA: TGTGCCAGCAGACAAAACTCAGGGGGGAAGAAAAACTTC
J: TRBJ2-7
size: once
D: .
V: TRBV28

CDR3: CASSSRWDRGSVETQYF
DNA: TGTGCCAGCAGCTCGCGCTGGGACAGGGGGTCGGTAGAGACCCAGTACTTC
J: TRBJ2-5
size: .
D: TRBD1
V: TRBV7-9

CDR3: CASSAKYGETQYF
DNA: TGTGCCAGCAGCGCTAAATACGGGGAGACCCAGTACTTC
J: TRBJ2-5
size: .
D: .
V: TRBV7-2

CDR3: CASSPTGASNTEAFF
DNA: TGCGCCAGCAGCCCTACAGGGGCCTCGAACACTGAAGCTTTCTTT
J: TRBJ1-1
size: .
D: TRBD1
V: TRBV4-3

CDR3: CASKADPSLNEQFF
DNA: TGCGCCAGCAAAGCGGACCCCTCCTTGAATGAGCAGTTCTTC
J: TRBJ2-1
size: .
D: .
V: TRBV5-1

CDR3: CASSYSRRTFAWGYTF
DNA: TGTGCCAGCAGTTACTCCCGCAGGACATTCGCCTGGGGCTACACCTTC
J: TRBJ1-2
size: .
D: .
V: TRBV6-5

CDR3: CASSQRDRDYEQYF
DNA: TGTGCCAGCAGCCAGCGGGACAGGGATTACGAGCAGTACTTC
J: TRBJ2-7
size: .
D: TRBD1
V: TRBV13

CDR3: CASSQDGRDTQYF
DNA: TGTGCCAGCAGCCAAGATGGGCGAGATACGCAGTATTTT
J: TRBJ2-3
size: .
D: .
V: TRBV4-2